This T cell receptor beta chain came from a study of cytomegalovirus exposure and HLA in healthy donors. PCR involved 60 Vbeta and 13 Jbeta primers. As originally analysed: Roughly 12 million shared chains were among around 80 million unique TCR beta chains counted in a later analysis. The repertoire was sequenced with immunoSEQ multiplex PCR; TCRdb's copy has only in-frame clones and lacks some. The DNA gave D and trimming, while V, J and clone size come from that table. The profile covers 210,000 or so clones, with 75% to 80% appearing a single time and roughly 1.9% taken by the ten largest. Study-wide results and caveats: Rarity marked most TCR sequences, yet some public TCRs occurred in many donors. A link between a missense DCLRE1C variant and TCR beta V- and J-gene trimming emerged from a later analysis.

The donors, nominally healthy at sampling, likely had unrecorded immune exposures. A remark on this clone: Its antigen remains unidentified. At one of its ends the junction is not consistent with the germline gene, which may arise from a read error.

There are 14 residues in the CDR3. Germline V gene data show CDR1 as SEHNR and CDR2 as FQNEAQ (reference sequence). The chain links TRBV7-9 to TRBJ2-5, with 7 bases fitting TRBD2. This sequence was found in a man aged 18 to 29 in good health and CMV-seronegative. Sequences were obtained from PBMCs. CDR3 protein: CSSSSGGGQETQYF. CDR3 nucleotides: TGTTCCAGCAGCTCCGGCGGGGGACAAGAGACCCAGTACTTC.